The clone carrying this TCR beta chain occurred once. Its specificity is unknown. This sample is part of a study of T-cell memory formation after mild COVID-19. Overall study results and limits: Contracting CD8+ clones were enriched in EMRA, CD4+ mainly in CM and EM.

The CDR3 runs to 11 residues. Trimming left V 7 bases short and J 8 bases short, with 14 bases between. Germline CDR1 DFQATT, CDR2 SNEGSKA (reference sequence). 5'RACE, which relied on constant-segment primers, yielded TCR alpha and TCR beta cDNA libraries carrying sample barcodes and UMIs. TCRdb reanalysed the 5' RACE reads using MiXCR and keeps one entry per CDR3 protein. The sample yields approximately 490,000 distinct CDR3 sequences, roughly 22% seen once. The clonotype originates from an adult woman who had mild COVID-19 (a few samples of this study predate the infection). Cell type and time point are not known. The sample consisted of PBMCs or a T cell subset sorted from them (not recorded which). The chain combines TRBV20-1 with TRBJ1-2; D not certain. The CDR3 sequence is CSDREGSGYTF. CDR3 in DNA: TGCAGTGATAGGGAAGGGTCGGGCTACACCTTC.